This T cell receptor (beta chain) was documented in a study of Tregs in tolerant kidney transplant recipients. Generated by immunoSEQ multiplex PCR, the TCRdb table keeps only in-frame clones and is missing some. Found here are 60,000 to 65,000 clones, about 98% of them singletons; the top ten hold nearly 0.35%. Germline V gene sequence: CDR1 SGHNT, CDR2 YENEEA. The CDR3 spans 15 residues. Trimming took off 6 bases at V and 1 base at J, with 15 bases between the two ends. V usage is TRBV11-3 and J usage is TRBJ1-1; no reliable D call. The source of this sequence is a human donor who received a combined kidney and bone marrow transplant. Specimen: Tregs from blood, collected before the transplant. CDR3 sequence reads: CASRARGLGNTEAFF. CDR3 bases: TGTGCCAGCAGGGCGCGAGGTTTGGGGAACACTGAAGCTTTCTTT.